The 30 T cell receptor beta chains below all came from one sample that was sequenced in a study of cytomegalovirus exposure and HLA in healthy donors. Sequencing used immunoSEQ multiplex PCR; TCRdb keeps in-frame clones, though not all of them. The sample comprises over 120,000 clones, approximately 94% of which are singletons, and 1.5% to 2% rests with the top ten. The sample was PBMCs. The receptor set was obtained from a man in his late teens or twenties in good health and CMV-seropositive.

The chain joins TRBV5-1 to TRBJ2-2; no firm D call. V was pared by 0 bases and J by 2 bases, with 5 bases between. The V gene's germline CDR1 is SGHRS and CDR2 YFSETQ. CDR3 size: 14 residues. In DNA, the CDR3 is TGCGCCAGCAGCTTGGGGCTTAACACCGGGGAGCTGTTTTTT. As protein: CASSLGLNTGELFF.

The rearrangement uses TRBV5-1 and TRBJ2-1; 9 bases fit TRBD2. The length of the CDR3 is 16 residues. CDR1 is SGHRS and CDR2 is YFSETQ in the germline V gene. Trimming took 4 bases from V and 3 from J; bases not matched to a gene: 8. CDR3 loop: CASSPFSGSIYNEQFF. CDR3 nucleotide sequence: TGCGCCAGCAGCCCCTTTAGCGGGAGTATCTACAATGAGCAGTTCTTC.

V gene TRBV15 combines with J gene TRBJ2-7, with a weak D call TRBD1 (6 bases). The CDR3 has 14 residues. Germline V gives CDR1 LNHNV, CDR2 YYDKDF (reference sequence). The V gene lost 0 bases and the J gene lost 3 bases, with 9 bases spanning the gap. CDR3 protein: CATSRDNRDYEQYF. The CDR3 nucleotides are TGTGCCACCAGCAGAGACAACAGGGACTACGAGCAGTACTTC.

The chain combines TRBV11-2 with TRBJ2-2; TRBD1 might be the D (6 bases). Germline lookup yields CDR1 SGHAT and CDR2 FQNNGV. Trimming left V 0 bases short and J 1 base short, with 6 bases between. The CDR3 totals 15 residues. This chain's CDR3 is CASSLDRGNTGELFF. The CDR3 DNA follows: TGTGCCAGCAGCTTAGACAGGGGGAACACCGGGGAGCTGTTTTTT.

This chain links TRBV30 with TRBJ1-1, with 7 bases fitting TRBD1. Germline trimming cut 5 bases from V and 1 base from J; bases unmatched to any gene: 7. CDR1 is GTSNPN and CDR2 is SVGIG in the germline V gene (reference sequence). This CDR3 has 14 residues. CDR3 loop: CAWERGQKNTEAFF. In DNA, the CDR3 is TGTGCCTGGGAAAGGGGACAGAAGAACACTGAAGCTTTCTTT. The full variable domain, its missing parts supplied by reference TRBV30 and TRBJ1-1, is SQTIHQWPATLVQPVGSPLSLECTVEGTSNPNLYWYRQAAGRGLQLLFYSVGIGQISSEVPQNLSASRPQDRQFILSSKKLLLSDSGFYLCAWERGQKNTEAFFGQGTRLTVV.

The gene calls are TRBV28 and TRBJ1-5; maybe TRBD1 (6 bases). The CDR3 is 13 residues long. Germline V gene data show CDR1 as MDHEN and CDR2 as SYDVKM. The V gene lost 6 bases and the J gene lost 5 bases, with 11 bases spanning the gap. This chain's CDR3 is CASRVGGDQPQHF. CDR3 coding DNA: TGTGCCAGCAGAGTAGGGGGGGATCAGCCCCAGCATTTT.

This chain joins TRBV2 and TRBJ2-2, with 9 bases fitting TRBD2. From germline, CDR1 is SNHLY and CDR2 FYNNEI. This CDR3 contains 16 residues. With 7 bases clipped from V and 6 bases from J, the junction kept 12 bases outside the gene matches. For the CDR3, the DNA is TGTGCCAGCACTCGAAGGCGGGAGGGGAGCGCCGGGGAGCTGTTTTTT. It is translated as CASTRRREGSAGELFF.

The chain carries TRBV19 and TRBJ2-7, with D possibly matching TRBD1 (6 bases). The CDR3 extends over 12 amino acids. V dropped 6 bases and J dropped 3 bases, with 9 bases sitting between them. Germline values: CDR1 LNHDA, CDR2 SQIVND (reference sequence). The CDR3 DNA reads TGTGCCAGTAGCACACAGGGCTACGAGCAGTACTTC. Its translation: CASSTQGYEQYF.

This chain joins TRBV5-6 and TRBJ2-5; 8 bases map to TRBD1. Germline CDR1 SGHDT, CDR2 YYEEEE. Losses at the gene ends were 2 bases for V and 2 bases for J; bases not matched to a gene: 8. The CDR3 is made up of 16 amino acids. CDR3 residues: CASSFLGQGAQETQYF. The DNA of the CDR3 is TGTGCCAGCAGCTTTCTAGGGCAGGGGGCACAAGAGACCCAGTACTTC. The whole variable domain, filled in from reference TRBV5-6 and TRBJ2-5, reads DAGVTQSPTHLIKTRGQQVTLRCSPKSGHDTVSWYQQALGQGPQFIFQYYEEEERQRGNFPDRFSGHQFPNYSSELNVNALLLGDSALYLCASSFLGQGAQETQYFGPGTRLLVL.

The CDR3, as DNA: TGTGCCAGCAGCTTTGGAACGGGGGGCGGCTACACCTTC. Its translation: CASSFGTGGGYTF. This sequence joins TRBV7-9 and TRBJ1-2, with D perhaps matching TRBD1 (6 bases). The CDR3 extends over 13 amino acids. The V and J ends lost 3 bases and 8 bases respectively, with 13 bases between them. Germline-derived CDR1 and CDR2 are SEHNR and FQNEAQ (reference sequence).

V and J are TRBV28 and TRBJ1-5; weak D call: TRBD1 (5 bases). The CDR3 covers 13 residues. The V and J ends lost 6 bases and 4 bases respectively, with 10 bases between them. CDR1 is MDHEN, CDR2 SYDVKM, per germline. The CDR3 sequence: CASRPGLNQPQHF. The DNA of the CDR3 is TGTGCCAGCAGGCCAGGGTTGAATCAGCCCCAGCATTTT.

The chain carries TRBV23-1 and TRBJ1-3; D is unresolved. TRBV23-1 is classed as an ORF, of uncertain function. The V and J ends lost 4 bases and 2 bases respectively, with 12 bases between them. CDR3 length: 15 amino acids. CDR3 DNA: TGCGCCAGCAGTCCCCCCCCGGGGACTGGAAACACCATATATTTT. Residues: CASSPPPGTGNTIYF.

In its sample, this clone was seen a few times. The chain couples TRBV5-1 to TRBJ2-7; tentative D call: TRBD1 (6 bases). The V gene lost 0 bases and the J gene lost 5 bases, with 18 bases spanning the gap. Per germline, CDR1 SGHRS and CDR2 YFSETQ. CDR3 length: 16 amino acids. CDR3 DNA: TGCGCCAGCAGCTTGGGGGAGTGGGGCTCAGGGGACGAGCAGTACTTC. Its protein is CASSLGEWGSGDEQYF.

The chain combines TRBV7-2 with TRBJ2-3; D unclear. The V and J ends lost 4 bases and 2 bases respectively, with 16 bases between them. In germline, CDR1 is SGHTA, CDR2 FQGNSA. The CDR3 has 16 residues. Here the CDR3 reads CASSSASPSSTDTQYF. The CDR3 coding sequence is TGTGCCAGCAGCTCTGCGTCGCCCTCGTCCACAGATACGCAGTATTTT.

The CDR3 sequence: CASSSRLVYSYNEQFF. For the CDR3, the DNA is TGTGCCAGCAGTTCCCGACTAGTCTACTCCTACAATGAGCAGTTCTTC. The chain combines TRBV27 with TRBJ2-1; tentatively, D is TRBD2 (6 bases). V gave up 4 bases and J gave up 0 bases, with 13 bases separating them. The CDR3 length is 16 residues. Germline assignment: CDR1 MNHEY and CDR2 SMNVEV (reference sequence).

This rearrangement joins TRBV29-1 to TRBJ2-7, with D unresolved. With 4 bases removed from V and 6 bases from J, the gap between germline ends came to 10 bases. CDR1 is SQVTM and CDR2 is ANQGSEA in the germline V gene. The CDR3 has 11 amino acids. The CDR3 is CSVGQSGEQYF. In nucleotides, the CDR3 is TGCAGCGTTGGCCAGTCGGGCGAGCAGTACTTC.

The chain couples TRBV9 to TRBJ2-1, with D tentatively TRBD2 (5 bases). Germline values: CDR1 SGDLS, CDR2 YYNGEE. The CDR3 sequence is 11 residues long. Between the trimmed V and J ends, which lost 4 bases and 8 bases, there was a span of 7 bases. CDR3 in amino acids: CASSSGYEQFF. The CDR3 DNA reads as TGTGCCAGCAGCTCGGGGTATGAGCAGTTCTTC.

V gene TRBV19 combines with J gene TRBJ1-5, with D possibly matching TRBD1 (5 bases). This CDR3 has 15 residues. The germline V gene has CDR1 LNHDA and CDR2 SQIVND (reference sequence). V dropped 7 bases and J dropped 2 bases, with 15 bases sitting between them. The DNA for the CDR3 is TGTGCCAGTACCTCACGGGGGATAGGCAATCAGCCCCAGCATTTT. It encodes CASTSRGIGNQPQHF.

The chain recombines TRBV5-4 with TRBJ1-4, with 7 bases identical to TRBD1. This CDR3 is 15 amino acids long. Germline V gene data show CDR1 as SGHNT and CDR2 as YYREEE (reference sequence). V lost 0 bases and J lost 6; bases outside the gene matches: 5. The CDR3 DNA reads as TGTGCCAGCAGCTTGGTTGGTCAGGGGGATGAAAAACTGTTTTTT. This codes for CASSLVGQGDEKLFF.

The V gene is TRBV2, the J gene TRBJ2-3; 7 bases align to TRBD2. The CDR3 has 14 amino acids. CDR1 SNHLY and CDR2 FYNNEI come from the germline V gene. The V segment lost 3 bases and the J segment 2 bases; nucleotides outside the gene matches: 2. The CDR3 reads CASSEGTTTDTQYF. CDR3 nucleotides: TGTGCCAGCAGTGAGGGGACTACCACAGATACGCAGTATTTT.

The chain uses TRBV2 and TRBJ2-2; TRBD1 is a possible D gene (5 bases). Trimming cost V 3 bases and J 1 base, with 9 bases left between them. The CDR3 runs 15 residues. In germline, CDR1 is SNHLY, CDR2 FYNNEI. In DNA, the CDR3 is TGTGCCAGCAGTGATAGGGGATTGAACACCGGGGAGCTGTTTTTT. Its protein is CASSDRGLNTGELFF. Variable domain in full (rest from reference TRBV2 and TRBJ2-2): EPEVTQTPSHQVTQMGQEVILRCVPISNHLYFYWYRQILGQKVEFLVSFYNNEISEKSEIFDDQFSVERPDGSNFTLKIRSTKLEDSAMYFCASSDRGLNTGELFFGEGSRLTVL.

J is TRBJ1-1 and V is TRBV27; TRBD1 is a possible D gene (5 bases). The CDR3 extends over 14 amino acids. The V and J ends lost 8 bases and 2 bases respectively, with 15 bases between them. Germline values: CDR1 MNHEY, CDR2 SMNVEV (reference sequence). In DNA, the CDR3 is TGTGCCAGCCCTTCTGTGCAGGGTAACACTGAAGCTTTCTTT. Translating it yields CASPSVQGNTEAFF.

The chain uses TRBV9 and TRBJ1-3; 8 nucleotides line up with TRBD1. V lost 5 bases to trimming and J lost 0 bases; unmatched junction nucleotides: 4. The germline V gene encodes CDR1 SGDLS and CDR2 YYNGEE. This CDR3 has 15 residues. CDR3 DNA sequence: TGTGCCAGCAGTGAAACAGGGGGCTCTGGAAACACCATATATTTT. Translation gives CASSETGGSGNTIYF.

This clone showed up just once. V gene TRBV10-2 combines with J gene TRBJ2-3; TRBD1 agrees at 9 bases. Trimming removed 6 bases from V and 6 bases from J; junction bases left unmatched: 13. The CDR3 totals 16 residues. Germline-derived CDR1 and CDR2 are WSHSY and SAAADI. The CDR3 DNA is TGCGCCAGCAGCCCGACCCCGGGACAGGGTTGGGATACGCAGTATTTT. Translated, it gives CASSPTPGQGWDTQYF.

This rearrangement joins TRBV4-2 to TRBJ2-1, with no clear D. The V gene's germline CDR1 is LGHNA and CDR2 YNFKEQ. CDR3 length: 16 amino acids. Trimming cost V 1 base and J 4 bases, with 14 bases left between them. CDR3 in amino acids: CASSQVAGLEYNEQFF. For the CDR3, the DNA is TGTGCCAGCAGCCAAGTTGCCGGGTTGGAGTACAATGAGCAGTTCTTC.

The chain is built from TRBV19 and TRBJ1-5, with TRBD1 as a possible D gene (5 bases). V was shortened by 1 base and J by 4 bases, with 14 bases between the two germline ends. The CDR3 is made up of 16 amino acids. From germline, CDR1 is LNHDA and CDR2 SQIVND (reference sequence). This CDR3 is CASSIAAQVGNQPQHF. The CDR3 DNA follows: TGTGCCAGTAGTATAGCGGCACAGGTCGGGAATCAGCCCCAGCATTTT.

The chain uses TRBV5-1 and TRBJ2-3, with a weak D call TRBD2 (6 bases). V was trimmed by 4 bases and J by 3 bases, leaving 15 bases between them. The germline V gene has CDR1 SGHRS and CDR2 YFSETQ. This CDR3 contains 15 residues. DNA of the CDR3: TGCGCCAGCAGCCCGGGAGATCCTAGGACAGATACGCAGTATTTT. This codes for CASSPGDPRTDTQYF.

The genes are TRBV20-1 and TRBJ2-5; D gene ambiguous. Germline assignment: CDR1 DFQATT and CDR2 SNEGSKA (reference sequence). V was trimmed by 4 bases and J by 2 bases, leaving 5 bases between them. This CDR3 has 11 amino acids. The CDR3 coding sequence is TGCAGTGCTAAACAGCAAGAGACCCAGTACTTC. It is translated as CSAKQQETQYF.

This clone was found once. The CDR3 nucleotides read TGCGCCAGCAGCTTGGGTTATGGGGCTGAGCAGTTCTTC. It codes for CASSLGYGAEQFF. The gene calls are TRBV5-1 and TRBJ2-1, with D possibly being TRBD1 (5 bases). Per germline, CDR1 SGHRS and CDR2 YFSETQ. The germline V and J ends were trimmed by 0 bases and 9 bases, with 10 bases remaining between them. The CDR3 has 13 amino acids.

This rearrangement joins TRBV5-4 to TRBJ1-2; TRBD1 is a possible D gene (5 bases). Germline V CDR1 and CDR2: SGHNT, YYREEE (reference sequence). There are 10 residues in the CDR3. With 7 bases removed from V and 12 bases from J, the gap between germline ends came to 13 bases. The CDR3 nucleotides read TGTGCCAGCGGGGCCGGACAAAACACCTTC. It encodes CASGAGQNTF. The full variable domain, in which reference TRBV5-4 and TRBJ1-2 provide the parts outside the CDR3, is ETGVTQSPTHLIKTRGQQVTLRCSSQSGHNTVSWYQQALGQGPQFIFQYYREEENGRGNFPPRFSGLQFPNYSSELNVNALELDDSALYLCASGAGQNTFGSGTRLTVV.